This TCR beta chain was sequenced for a study of blood T cell repertoires in COVID-19. Study-level background: The United States, Italy and Spain provided the acute and convalescent COVID-19 samples.

This clone has a single count. Only in-frame clones appear in the TCRdb table, and some are missing; sequencing was by immunoSEQ multiplex PCR. Of just over 35,000 clones detected, over 75% appear once; the ten largest clones hold around two fifths. The sequenced sample was peripheral blood. The TCR was taken from a human donor in a cohort sampled during active or convalescent COVID-19. The donor label of this sample is uncertain.

CDR3 bases: TGTGCCAGCATTCCGGCCGGGAGAGGTTTCACAGATACGCAGTATTTT. It codes for CASIPAGRGFTDTQYF. V is TRBV5-6 and J is TRBJ2-3; TRBD2 is a possible D gene (6 bases). This CDR3 region has 16 residues. The germline CDR1 and CDR2 sequences are SGHDT and YYEEEE. Deletions cut 6 bases from V and 2 bases from J, with 19 bases between.